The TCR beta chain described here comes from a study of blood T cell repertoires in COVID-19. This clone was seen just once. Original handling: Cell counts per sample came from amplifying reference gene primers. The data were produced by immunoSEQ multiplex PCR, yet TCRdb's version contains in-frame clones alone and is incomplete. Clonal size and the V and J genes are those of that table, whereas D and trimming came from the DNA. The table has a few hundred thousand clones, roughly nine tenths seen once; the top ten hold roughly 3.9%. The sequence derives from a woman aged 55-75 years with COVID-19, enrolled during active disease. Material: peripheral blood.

The CDR3, as DNA: TGTGCCAGCAGTTACGCTTCTGGAGGGAGGCTCGAAGCTTTCTTT. This translates into CASSYASGGRLEAFF. The chain links TRBV6-5 to TRBJ1-1; D is uncertain. V gave up 2 bases and J gave up 8 bases, with 18 bases separating them. This CDR3 is 15 amino acids long. Germline loops: CDR1 MNHEY, CDR2 SVGAGI.